Shown below are 4 T cell receptor beta chains from a single sample sequenced in a study of post-analysis software for immune sequencing data. Their target antigens are unknown. Presence of unique molecular identifiers characterized the TCR beta cDNA libraries. TCRdb re-called the PCR reads through MiXCR, storing one row per CDR3 protein. The sample contains hundreds of thousands of distinct CDR3 sequences, 44% of which appear only once. Study-level points and caveats: Comparison of patients with controls showed five or six TRBV segments more frequent in patients, TRBV5-6, TRBV5-1 and TRBV20-1 among them.

The material sequenced was blood. The receptors here all came from a girl aged 5-17 years with multiple sclerosis.

This sequence joins TRBV5-1 and TRBJ1-6, with 9 nucleotides matching TRBD1. After removal of 5 bases from V and 10 bases from J, the junction contained 7 bases not matched to a gene. Germline V gives CDR1 SGHRS, CDR2 YFSETQ. This CDR3 has 14 residues. The CDR3 here is CASSSGQGGSPLHF. The CDR3 nucleotides read TGCGCCAGCAGTTCGGGACAGGGAGGATCACCCCTCCACTTT.

Regarding this clonotype: A much larger clone differs from this one at a single base, so this may be a read error. The gene calls are TRBV4-2 and TRBJ2-5, with TRBD2 identical over 13 bases. Germline V gives CDR1 LGHNA, CDR2 YNFKEQ. The CDR3 contains 19 residues. The junction had 14 bases not matched to a gene; V was cut back by 0 bases and J by 7 bases. The CDR3 here is CASSQDGLAGAGGGATQYF. DNA for the CDR3: TGTGCCAGCAGCCAAGATGGACTAGCGGGGGCCGGAGGGGGAGCGACCCAGTACTTC.

The chain recombines TRBV9 with TRBJ2-3; D is unresolved. V gave up 0 bases and J gave up 0 bases, with 5 bases separating them. CDR1 SGDLS and CDR2 YYNGEE come from the germline V gene. The CDR3 consists of 14 residues. The CDR3 region has the DNA TGTGCCAGCAGCGTAGCTGGAAGCACAGATACGCAGTATTTT. It yields the protein CASSVAGSTDTQYF.

This clonotype was found a few times. This rearrangement joins TRBV20-1 to TRBJ2-5; 7 bases are shared with TRBD1. Germline V CDR1 and CDR2: DFQATT, SNEGSKA (reference sequence). The V gene end was trimmed by 3 bases and the J gene end by 3 bases; junction bases not matched to a gene: 7. The CDR3 covers 14 residues. The CDR3: CSARSGTVEETQYF. CDR3 in DNA: TGCAGTGCTAGGTCCGGGACAGTCGAAGAGACCCAGTACTTC.